The present TCR beta chain was sequenced within a study of radiation and T cells in renal cell carcinoma. Points from the study as a whole: Without pretreatment biopsies, baseline tumor clonotype presence was undetermined. Top tumor clonotypes rose in blood 2 weeks post-radiation, then contracted.

Noted time point: blood 4 weeks post-SBRT, at nephrectomy. The treatment denotes: 15 Gy SBRT to primary tumor, nephrectomy 4 weeks later. Nephrectomy followed 15 Gy stereotactic body radiation by 4 weeks. This renal cell carcinoma was of the clear cell type. Produced via immunoSEQ multiplex PCR; TCRdb's table is partial and in-frame only. The sample records about 78,000 clones, roughly nine tenths being singletons. Of note for this clone: Its cognate antigen is unknown.

From germline, CDR1 is SEHNR and CDR2 FQNEAQ (reference sequence). This CDR3 contains 13 residues. Trimming shortened V by 2 bases and J by 4 bases, and 8 bases separated the two germline ends. The chain carries TRBV7-9 and TRBJ1-2; D perhaps matches TRBD1 (5 bases). The specimen comprised blood, sampled from a patient whose treatment included radiotherapy and nephrectomy. The receptor's source is a woman between 65 and 79 years old with renal cell carcinoma. CDR3 nucleotides: TGTGCCAGCAGCTTACTGGGGGGCTATGGCTACACCTTC. It specifies CASSLLGGYGYTF.